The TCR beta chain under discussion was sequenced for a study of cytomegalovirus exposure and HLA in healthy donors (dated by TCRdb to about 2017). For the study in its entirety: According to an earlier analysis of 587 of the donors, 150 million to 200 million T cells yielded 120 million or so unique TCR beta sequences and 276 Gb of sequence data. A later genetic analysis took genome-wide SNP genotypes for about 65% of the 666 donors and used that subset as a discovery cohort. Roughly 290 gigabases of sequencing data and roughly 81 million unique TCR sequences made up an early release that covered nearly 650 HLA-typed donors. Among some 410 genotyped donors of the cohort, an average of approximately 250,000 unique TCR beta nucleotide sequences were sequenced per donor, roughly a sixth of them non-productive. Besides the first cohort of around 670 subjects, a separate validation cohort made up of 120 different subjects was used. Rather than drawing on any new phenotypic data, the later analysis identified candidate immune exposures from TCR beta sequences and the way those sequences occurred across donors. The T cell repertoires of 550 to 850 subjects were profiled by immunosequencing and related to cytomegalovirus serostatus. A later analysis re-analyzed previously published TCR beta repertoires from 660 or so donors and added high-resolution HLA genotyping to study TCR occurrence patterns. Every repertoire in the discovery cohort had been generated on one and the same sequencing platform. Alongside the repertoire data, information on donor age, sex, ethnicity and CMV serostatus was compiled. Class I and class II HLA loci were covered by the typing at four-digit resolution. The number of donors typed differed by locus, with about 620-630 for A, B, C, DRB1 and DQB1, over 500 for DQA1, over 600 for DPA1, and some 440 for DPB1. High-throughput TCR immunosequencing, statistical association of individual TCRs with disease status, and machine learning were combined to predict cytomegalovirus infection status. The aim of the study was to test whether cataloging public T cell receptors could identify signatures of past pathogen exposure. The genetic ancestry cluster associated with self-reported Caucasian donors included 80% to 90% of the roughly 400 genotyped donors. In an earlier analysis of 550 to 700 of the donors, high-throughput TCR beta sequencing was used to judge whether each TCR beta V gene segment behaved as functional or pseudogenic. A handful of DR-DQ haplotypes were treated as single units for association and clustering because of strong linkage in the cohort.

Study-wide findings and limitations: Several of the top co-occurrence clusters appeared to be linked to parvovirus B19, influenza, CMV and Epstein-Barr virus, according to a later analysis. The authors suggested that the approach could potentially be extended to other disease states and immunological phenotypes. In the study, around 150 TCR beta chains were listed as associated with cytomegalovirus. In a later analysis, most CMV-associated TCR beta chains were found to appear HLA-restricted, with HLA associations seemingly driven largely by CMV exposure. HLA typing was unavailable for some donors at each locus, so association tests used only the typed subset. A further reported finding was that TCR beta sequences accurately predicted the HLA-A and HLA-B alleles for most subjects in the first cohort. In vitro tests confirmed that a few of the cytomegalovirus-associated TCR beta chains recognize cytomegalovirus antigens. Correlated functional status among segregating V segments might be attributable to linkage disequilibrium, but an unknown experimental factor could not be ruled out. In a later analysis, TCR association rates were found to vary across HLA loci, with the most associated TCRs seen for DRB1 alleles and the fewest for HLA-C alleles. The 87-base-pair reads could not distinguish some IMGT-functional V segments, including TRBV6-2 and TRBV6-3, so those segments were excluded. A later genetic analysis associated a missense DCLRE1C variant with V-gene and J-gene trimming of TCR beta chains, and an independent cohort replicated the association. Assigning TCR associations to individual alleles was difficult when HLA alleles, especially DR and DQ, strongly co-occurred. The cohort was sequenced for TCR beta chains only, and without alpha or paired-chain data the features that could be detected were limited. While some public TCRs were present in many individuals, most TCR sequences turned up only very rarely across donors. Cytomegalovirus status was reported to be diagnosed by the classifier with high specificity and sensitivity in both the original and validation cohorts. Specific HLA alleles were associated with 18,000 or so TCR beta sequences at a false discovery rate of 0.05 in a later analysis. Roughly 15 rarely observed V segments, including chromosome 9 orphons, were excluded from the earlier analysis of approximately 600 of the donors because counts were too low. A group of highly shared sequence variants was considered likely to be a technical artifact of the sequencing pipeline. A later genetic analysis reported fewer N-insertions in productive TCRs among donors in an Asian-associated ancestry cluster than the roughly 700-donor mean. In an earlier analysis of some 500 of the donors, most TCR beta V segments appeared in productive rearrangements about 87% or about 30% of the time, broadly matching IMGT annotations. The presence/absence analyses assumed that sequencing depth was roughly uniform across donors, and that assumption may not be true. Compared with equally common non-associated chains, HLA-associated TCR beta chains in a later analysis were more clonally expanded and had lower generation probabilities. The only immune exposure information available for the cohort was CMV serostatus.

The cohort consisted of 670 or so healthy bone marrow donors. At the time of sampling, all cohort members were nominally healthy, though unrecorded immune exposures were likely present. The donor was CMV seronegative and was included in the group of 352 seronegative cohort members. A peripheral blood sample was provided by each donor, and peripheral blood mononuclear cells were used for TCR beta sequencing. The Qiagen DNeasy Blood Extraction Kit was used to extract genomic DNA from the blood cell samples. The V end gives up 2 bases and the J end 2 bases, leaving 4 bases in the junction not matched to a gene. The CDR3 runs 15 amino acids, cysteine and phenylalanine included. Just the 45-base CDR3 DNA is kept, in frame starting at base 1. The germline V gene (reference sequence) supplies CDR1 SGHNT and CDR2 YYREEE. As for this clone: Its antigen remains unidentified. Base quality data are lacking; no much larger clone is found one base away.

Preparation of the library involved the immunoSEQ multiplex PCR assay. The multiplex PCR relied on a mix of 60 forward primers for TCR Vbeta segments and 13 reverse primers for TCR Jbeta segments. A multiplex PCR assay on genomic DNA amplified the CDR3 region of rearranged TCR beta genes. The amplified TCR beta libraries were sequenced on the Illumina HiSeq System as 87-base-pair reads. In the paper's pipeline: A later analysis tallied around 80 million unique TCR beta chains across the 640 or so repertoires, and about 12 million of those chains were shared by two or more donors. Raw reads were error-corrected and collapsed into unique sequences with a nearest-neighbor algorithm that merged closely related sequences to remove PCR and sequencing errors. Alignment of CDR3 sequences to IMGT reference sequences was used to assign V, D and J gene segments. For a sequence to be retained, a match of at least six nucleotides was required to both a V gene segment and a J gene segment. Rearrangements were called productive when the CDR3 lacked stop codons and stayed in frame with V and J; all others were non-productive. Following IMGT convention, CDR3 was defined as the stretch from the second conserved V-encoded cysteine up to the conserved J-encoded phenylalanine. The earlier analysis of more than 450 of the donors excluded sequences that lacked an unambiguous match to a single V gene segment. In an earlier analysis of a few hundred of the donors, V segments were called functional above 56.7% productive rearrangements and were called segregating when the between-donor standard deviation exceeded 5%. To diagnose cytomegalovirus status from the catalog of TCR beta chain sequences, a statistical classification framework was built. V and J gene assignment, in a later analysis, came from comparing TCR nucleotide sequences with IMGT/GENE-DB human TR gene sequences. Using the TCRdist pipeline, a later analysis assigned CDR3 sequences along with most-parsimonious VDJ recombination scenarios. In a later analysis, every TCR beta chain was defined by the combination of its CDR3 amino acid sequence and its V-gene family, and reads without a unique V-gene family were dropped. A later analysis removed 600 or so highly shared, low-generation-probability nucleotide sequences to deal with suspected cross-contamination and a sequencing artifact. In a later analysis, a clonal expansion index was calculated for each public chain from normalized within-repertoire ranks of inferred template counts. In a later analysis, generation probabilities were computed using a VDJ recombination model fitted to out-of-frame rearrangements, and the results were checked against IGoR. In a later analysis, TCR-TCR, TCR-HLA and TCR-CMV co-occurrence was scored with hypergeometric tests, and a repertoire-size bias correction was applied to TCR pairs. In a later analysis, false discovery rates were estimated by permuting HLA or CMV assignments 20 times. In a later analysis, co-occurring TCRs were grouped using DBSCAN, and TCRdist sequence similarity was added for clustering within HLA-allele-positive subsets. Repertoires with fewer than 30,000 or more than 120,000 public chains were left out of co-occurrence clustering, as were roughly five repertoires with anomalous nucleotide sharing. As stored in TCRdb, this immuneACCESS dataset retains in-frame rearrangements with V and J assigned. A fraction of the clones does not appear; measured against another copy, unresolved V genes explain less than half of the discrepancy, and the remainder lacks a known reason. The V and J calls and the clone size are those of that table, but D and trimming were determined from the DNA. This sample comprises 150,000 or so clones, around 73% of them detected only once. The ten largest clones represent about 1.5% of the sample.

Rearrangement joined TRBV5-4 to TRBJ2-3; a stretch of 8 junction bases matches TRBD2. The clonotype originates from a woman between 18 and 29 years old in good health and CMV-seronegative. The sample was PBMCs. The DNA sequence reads TGTGCCAGCAGCTTAAAGCGGGAGCTCACAGATACGCAGTATTTT. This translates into CASSLKRELTDTQYF. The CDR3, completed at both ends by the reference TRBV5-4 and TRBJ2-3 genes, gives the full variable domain ETGVTQSPTHLIKTRGQQVTLRCSSQSGHNTVSWYQQALGQGPQFIFQYYREEENGRGNFPPRFSGLQFPNYSSELNVNALELDDSALYLCASSLKRELTDTQYFGPGTRLTVL.